A selection of T cell receptor beta chains follows, all from one sample in a study of blood T cells in healthy people across ages. Using its own MiXCR run on the 5' RACE reads, TCRdb lists one record per CDR3 protein. Of 600,000 to 1,000,000 distinct CDR3 sequences listed, roughly 64% are singletons. The sample consisted of blood. These receptors originate from a man aged 25-40 years in good health. The CDR3 runs from the conserved cysteine through the conserved F or W. The D gene is left open where the match is weak. Clone size is not always given. Where it is, it says once, few, many or a class for expanded clones.

j_call	d_call	clone_size	v_call	cdr3_nt	cdr3_aa
TRBJ2-5	.	.	TRBV18	TGTGCCAGCTTACCCGGGACGGCGGGGCAAGAGACCCAGTACTTC	CASLPGTAGQETQYF
TRBJ2-7	.	.	TRBV4-3	TGCGCCAGCAGCCCCGGGACATTTGGCACCAATGAGCAGTACTTC	CASSPGTFGTNEQYF
TRBJ2-3	.	.	TRBV5-1	TGCGCCAGCAGCCCGCAGGAGGGACAAGGTAGCGGCGCTTGGACGCAGTATTTT	CASSPQEGQGSGAWTQYF
TRBJ2-4	.	once	TRBV29-1	TGCAGCGTGCATGGGCCAGCCAAAAACATTCAGTACTTC	CSVHGPAKNIQYF
TRBJ2-7	TRBD1	many	TRBV25-1	TGTGCCAGCAGTGAACCTGGACAGGGCTACGAGCAGTACTTC	CASSEPGQGYEQYF
TRBJ2-1	TRBD2	.	TRBV10-3	TGTGCCATCAGTGAGTCCAGTGGAACTAGCGGGACCGCTGAGCAGTTCTTC	CAISESSGTSGTAEQFF
TRBJ2-5	.	.	TRBV5-1	TGCGCCAGCCAAAACCCCCAAGAGACCCAGTACTTC	CASQNPQETQYF
TRBJ1-2	.	few	TRBV28	TGTGCCAGCAGTTTAGGACGCCCAACTAACTATGGCTACACCTTC	CASSLGRPTNYGYTF
TRBJ1-2	TRBD1	few	TRBV20-1	TGCAGTGCTGCCGGGAGGGGGCCTGGCTACACCTTC	CSAAGRGPGYTF
TRBJ2-6	TRBD1	.	TRBV20-1	TGCAGTGCTAGGTCGACCGGGACAGGCCCATCTGGGGCCAACGTCCTGACTTTC	CSARSTGTGPSGANVLTF
TRBJ2-5	TRBD2	few	TRBV3-1	TGTGCCAGCAGCATCCGACTAGCAGTATTTGAGACCCAGTACTTC	CASSIRLAVFETQYF
TRBJ2-7	.	.	TRBV6-1	TGTGCCAGCAGTCTGGAGACGAGGGTACAAAGGACCTACGAGCAGTACTTC	CASSLETRVQRTYEQYF
TRBJ2-7	.	.	TRBV7-9	TGTGCCAGCAGCTTAGACCCCGCCCGTGGAGCCTACGAGCAGTACTTC	CASSLDPARGAYEQYF
TRBJ1-2	TRBD1	few	TRBV20-1	TGCAGTGCTGGCTTAGGGGGCGTAAGCTATGGCTACACCTTC	CSAGLGGVSYGYTF
TRBJ1-2	.	few	TRBV3-1	TGTGCCAGCAGCCACCCGGAAAACTATGGCTACACCTTC	CASSHPENYGYTF
TRBJ2-1	.	many	TRBV29-1	TGCAGCGGGCGGGATCTTGAGCAGTTCTTC	CSGRDLEQFF
TRBJ2-3	.	.	TRBV5-5	TGTGCCAGCAGCATTAACACGGGAGATACGCAGTATTTT	CASSINTGDTQYF
TRBJ2-5	.	.	TRBV20-1	TGCAGTGCCCCCGCGGAGTTTGCCGAGACCCAGTACTTC	CSAPAEFAETQYF
TRBJ2-7	.	few	TRBV28	TGTGCCAGCAGTTCCGAGGGGGGGGCGGGATACGAGCAGTACTTC	CASSSEGGAGYEQYF
TRBJ2-1	.	.	TRBV4-1	TGCGCCAGCAGCCAAGATCGGGGGCCATGGGGGCAGTTCTTC	CASSQDRGPWGQFF
TRBJ2-1	TRBD1	few	TRBV6-6	TGTGCCAGCAGTCGCAGGGGGAATGAGCAGTTCTTC	CASSRRGNEQFF
TRBJ1-1	TRBD1	once	TRBV7-9	TGTGCCAGCAGCCCTACAGGGGGCCGGGGCACTGAAGCTTTCTTT	CASSPTGGRGTEAFF
TRBJ2-5	.	.	TRBV6-2/TRBV6-3	TGTGCCAGCAAAGGGGCTGGCGGGCAGACCCAGTACTTC	CASKGAGGQTQYF
TRBJ2-1	TRBD2	.	TRBV15	TGTGCCACCAGTCATTCCGGGACTAGCTACAATGAGCAGTTCTTC	CATSHSGTSYNEQFF
TRBJ1-5	.	.	TRBV7-9	TGTGCCAGCAGCAGAGGGTTTGGGGTTCGTGGGGGCGGGAATCAGCCCCAGCATTTT	CASSRGFGVRGGGNQPQHF
TRBJ2-1	.	.	TRBV9	TGTGCCAGCAGCGTAGACTCGTTGCCAGGGAGGTTTCGGGATGAGCAGTTCTTC	CASSVDSLPGRFRDEQFF
TRBJ2-1	TRBD2	.	TRBV20-1	TGCAGTGCTAGAGGATTGCTAGCGGGAGTAGCCAGCTCCTACAATGAGCAGTTCTTC	CSARGLLAGVASSYNEQFF
TRBJ2-7	.	.	TRBV7-2	TGTGCCAGCATCCCCCGGGCCTACAATGAGCAGTACTTC	CASIPRAYNEQYF
TRBJ1-1	TRBD1	once	TRBV12-3/TRBV12-4	TGTGCCTGCAGACCCGGACAGGGGCAAGCTTTCTTT	CACRPGQGQAFF
TRBJ2-1	TRBD1	.	TRBV25-1	TGTGCCACCCGGCCGGGACAGGGGTACAATGAGCAGTTCTTC	CATRPGQGYNEQFF
TRBJ2-5	.	.	TRBV10-3	TGTGCCATCAGTGAGTCGCAGGAGACCCAGTACTTC	CAISESQETQYF
TRBJ1-1	.	.	TRBV7-8	TGTGCCAGCAGCGGCCAGCGGGCCAACACTGAAGCTTTCTTT	CASSGQRANTEAFF
TRBJ2-7	TRBD1	few	TRBV7-9	TGTGCCAGCAGCTCGAAGTGGGACAGGGGATACGAGCAGTACTTC	CASSSKWDRGYEQYF
TRBJ2-5	TRBD2	.	TRBV3-1	TGTGCCAGCAGCCCGGGACTAGCGGGAGTGCGGCAGTACTTC	CASSPGLAGVRQYF
TRBJ2-5	.	once	TRBV4-3	TGCGCCAGCAGCGCCCTACTAGGCGGGACTCGGGAGACCCAGTACTTC	CASSALLGGTRETQYF
TRBJ2-5	TRBD2	.	TRBV15	TGTGCCACCAGCAATAGCGGGGGGATATCCTACAATGAGCAGTACTTC	CATSNSGGISYNEQYF